The present T cell receptor beta chain was sequenced within a study of cytomegalovirus exposure and HLA in healthy donors. Study-wide results and limits: A link between a missense DCLRE1C variant and TCR beta V- and J-gene trimming emerged from a later analysis.

A remark on this clone: Its antigen is not known.

PCR amplification relied on 60 Vbeta primers (plus 13 Jbeta primers). The data were produced by immunoSEQ multiplex PCR, yet TCRdb's version contains in-frame clones alone and is incomplete. The sample has about 150,000 clones, 65% to 80% seen once. CDR1 is MNHNS, CDR2 SASEGT, per germline. This CDR3 region has 13 residues. V lost 7 bases and J lost 1, with 10 bases in between. Donors were ostensibly healthy at sampling, although undocumented immune exposures were probable. This TCR was recovered from a woman aged 40 to 55 in good health and CMV-seronegative. The sequencing input was PBMCs. The J gene is TRBJ1-1, the V gene TRBV6-1, with D hard to call. This CDR3 is CASKHSGNTEAFF. The CDR3 bases are TGTGCCAGCAAACACAGTGGGAACACTGAAGCTTTCTTT.